This T cell receptor beta chain was identified during a study of blood T cell repertoires in COVID-19. This table comes from immunoSEQ multiplex PCR, and its TCRdb copy is limited to in-frame clones, with some not included. The sample consists of 270,000 or so clones, roughly nine tenths of them appearing once. V lost 2 bases, J lost 0 bases, and 9 bases lay in between. The CDR3 length is 15 residues. CDR1 and CDR2 (germline): SGHKS, YYEKEE (reference sequence). This rearrangement joins TRBV5-5 to TRBJ1-5; TRBD1 might be the D (5 bases). The clonotype comes from a middle-aged man with active or convalescent COVID-19. The sequencing sample was made of peripheral blood. CDR3 in DNA: TGTGCCAGCAGCTTAACAGGAGATAGCAATCAGCCCCAGCATTTT. Translated, it gives CASSLTGDSNQPQHF.